The sequence of this T cell receptor (beta chain) was determined in a study of regulatory T cells in long-lasting Graves disease. Overall study results and limits: Analyses excluded thyroid tissue, covering peripheral blood alone. Comparison showed that persistent patients shared more public clonotypes (2,741) than new patients (roughly 1,000).

The CDR3 has 14 amino acids. V lost 4 bases to trimming and J lost 1 base; unmatched junction nucleotides: 3. Germline lookup yields CDR1 LNHDA and CDR2 SQIVND (reference sequence). The time point here: newly diagnosed GD, antithyroid drugs for less than 3 months. Extracted RNA from PBMCs served as the source of the TCR library. In building TCR beta libraries, iRepertoire HTBI primers were used together with Arm-PCR of CDR3 regions. Using its own MiXCR run on the multiplex PCR reads, TCRdb lists one record per CDR3 protein. The profile shows about 530,000 distinct CDR3 sequences, 15% to 20% of them singletons. A few counts support this clonotype. Its specificity is not known. These data were likewise used in another study, on T cells in Graves' hyperthyroidism and ophthalmopathy. As reported in that work: Hyperthyroidism patients were newly diagnosed, had disease duration under 2 months, and were aged 18 to 65 years. Blood also carried most thyroid clonotypes expanded above 0.001.

The starting material was peripheral blood mononuclear cells (PBMCs), obtained at new diagnosis, from a patient treated with antithyroid drugs. The chain uses TRBV19 and TRBJ2-5, with 7 nucleotides matching TRBD1. This clonotype originated in a woman aged 35 to 60 with Graves disease. The CDR3 DNA reads TGTGCCAGTAGTAGATGGACAGGCCAAGAGACCCAGTACTTC. Translation: CASSRWTGQETQYF.